A selection of T cell receptor beta chains follows, all from one sample in a study of blood T cell repertoires in COVID-19. Sequenced by immunoSEQ multiplex PCR; TCRdb stores in-frame clones only, minus some. The sample consists of 92,000 or so clones, about 91% of them appearing once. Sequenced sample: peripheral blood. The receptors derive from a man in his sixties with acute or convalescent COVID-19. CDR3s include the opening cysteine and the closing phenylalanine or tryptophan. The D gene is left open where the match is weak. Clone sizes are given selectively: once, few, many, or a class where the clone is expanded.

j_call,d_call,clone_size,v_call,cdr3_nt,cdr3_aa
TRBJ2-3,TRBD1,few,TRBV5-1,TGCGCCAGCAGTCCGGGACAGGGGGGGACAGATACGCAGTATTTT,CASSPGQGGTDTQYF
TRBJ1-3,TRBD1,NA,TRBV19,TGTGCCAGTAGTCCCCTAAGGGGACAGGGGCTCTCCTCTGGAAACACCATATATTTT,CASSPLRGQGLSSGNTIYF
TRBJ2-2,TRBD1,NA,TRBV30,TGTGCCTGGACCAGTCCGGGGACAGGGTCCCCCGGGGAGCTGTTTTTT,CAWTSPGTGSPGELFF
TRBJ1-2,TRBD1,NA,TRBV30,TGTGCCTGGAGTGTTGACAGGGACTATGGCTACACCTTC,CAWSVDRDYGYTF
TRBJ1-5,NA,NA,TRBV10-3,TGTGCCACGCGGGACGTCGGTCAGCCCCAGCATTTT,CATRDVGQPQHF
TRBJ1-4,NA,NA,TRBV7-6,TGTGCCAGCAGCCCACTCGGGCAGGGTTATGAAAAACTGTTTTTT,CASSPLGQGYEKLFF
TRBJ1-1,NA,NA,TRBV5-1,TGCGCCAGCAGCTTAGACTATCTTGGGACTGAAGCTTTCTTT,CASSLDYLGTEAFF
TRBJ1-2,NA,NA,TRBV2,TGTGCCAGCAGTGAAAGAGGCTATGGCTACACCTTC,CASSERGYGYTF
TRBJ2-7,NA,NA,TRBV15,TGTGCCACCAGCAGAGAAGGCGGACAATCCGAGCAGTACTTC,CATSREGGQSEQYF
TRBJ2-5,NA,once,TRBV11-2,TGTGCCAGCAGCCCCAGTCAAGGAAGGAGTGAAGAAGAGACCCAGTACTTC,CASSPSQGRSEEETQYF
TRBJ1-4,TRBD1,few,TRBV27,TGTGCCAGCAGTCCACAGGGGGCGAGTGAAAAACTGTTTTTT,CASSPQGASEKLFF
TRBJ2-7,NA,NA,TRBV11-3,TGTGCCAGCAGCCCCCGGGACAAGGCCTACGAGCAGTACTTC,CASSPRDKAYEQYF
TRBJ2-5,TRBD1,NA,TRBV5-1,TGCGCCAGCAGGGAGCGGGACAGGGGGTACCCCTCCCAAGAGACCCAGTACTTC,CASRERDRGYPSQETQYF
TRBJ1-2,NA,NA,TRBV6-5,TGTGCCAGCAGTTACGGGGGGTCGGGCTATGGCTACACCTTC,CASSYGGSGYGYTF
TRBJ1-2,TRBD1,NA,TRBV5-6,TGTGCCAGCAGCTTCGGTCCGACAGGGGGCTATGGCTACACCTTC,CASSFGPTGGYGYTF
TRBJ2-1,NA,NA,TRBV27,TGTGCCAGCAGTTTATCGTACAGGGCGGATGAGCAGTTCTTC,CASSLSYRADEQFF
TRBJ1-6,NA,NA,TRBV5-1,TGCGCCAGCAGGAGGGGGGGCAATTCACCCCTCCACTTT,CASRRGGNSPLHF
TRBJ1-2,TRBD1,NA,TRBV28,TGTGCCAGCAGGGAGGGGGCAGGGGGAAACTATGGCTACACCTTC,CASREGAGGNYGYTF
TRBJ1-6,TRBD1,NA,TRBV19,TGTGCCAGTAGTATGGGACAGCTTAATTCACCCCTCCACTTT,CASSMGQLNSPLHF
TRBJ2-7,NA,NA,TRBV12-3/TRBV12-4,TGTGCCACAGCAAGGCAGGGGAAGAACGAGCAGTACTTC,CATARQGKNEQYF
TRBJ2-5,TRBD2,NA,TRBV5-1,TGCGCCAGCAGCTTGGGGAGGGAGGGCCGAGAGACCCAGTACTTC,CASSLGREGRETQYF
TRBJ2-1,NA,NA,TRBV19,TGTGCCAGTAGTATGAGGACAGACTCCTACAATGAGCAGTTCTTC,CASSMRTDSYNEQFF